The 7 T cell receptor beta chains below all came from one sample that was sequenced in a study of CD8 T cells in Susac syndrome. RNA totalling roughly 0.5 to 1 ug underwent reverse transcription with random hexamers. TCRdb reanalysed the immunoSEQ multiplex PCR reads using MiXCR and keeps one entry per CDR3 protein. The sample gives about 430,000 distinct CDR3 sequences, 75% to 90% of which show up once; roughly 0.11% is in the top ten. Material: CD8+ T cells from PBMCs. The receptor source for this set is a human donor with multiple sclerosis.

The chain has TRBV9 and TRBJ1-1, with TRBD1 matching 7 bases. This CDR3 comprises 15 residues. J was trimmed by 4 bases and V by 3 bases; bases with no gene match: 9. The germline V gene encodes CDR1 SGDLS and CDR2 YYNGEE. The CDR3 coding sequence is TGTGCCAGCAGCGCGGCAGGGGGGCTAGTCACTGAAGCTTTCTTT. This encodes CASSAAGGLVTEAFF.

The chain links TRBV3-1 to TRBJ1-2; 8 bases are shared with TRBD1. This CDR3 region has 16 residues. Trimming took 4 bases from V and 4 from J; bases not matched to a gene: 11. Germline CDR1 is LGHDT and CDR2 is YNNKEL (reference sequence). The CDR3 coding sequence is TGTGCCAGCAGCCCCCGCATGCAGGGGGCGGTCTATGGCTACACCTTC. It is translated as CASSPRMQGAVYGYTF.

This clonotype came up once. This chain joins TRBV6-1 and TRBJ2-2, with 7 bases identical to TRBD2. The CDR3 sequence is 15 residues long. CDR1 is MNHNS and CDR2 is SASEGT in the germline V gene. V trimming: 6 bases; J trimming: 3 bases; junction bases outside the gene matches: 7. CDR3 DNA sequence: TGTGCCAGCAGCCCCGGGACTATCTACACCGGGGAGCTGTTTTTT. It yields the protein CASSPGTIYTGELFF.

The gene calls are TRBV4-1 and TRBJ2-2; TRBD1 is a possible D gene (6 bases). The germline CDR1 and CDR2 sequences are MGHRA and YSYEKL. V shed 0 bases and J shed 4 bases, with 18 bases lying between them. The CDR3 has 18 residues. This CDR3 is CASSQDRRTGLPTGELFF. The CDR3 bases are TGCGCCAGCAGCCAAGATCGACGAACAGGGTTACCCACCGGGGAGCTGTTTTTT.

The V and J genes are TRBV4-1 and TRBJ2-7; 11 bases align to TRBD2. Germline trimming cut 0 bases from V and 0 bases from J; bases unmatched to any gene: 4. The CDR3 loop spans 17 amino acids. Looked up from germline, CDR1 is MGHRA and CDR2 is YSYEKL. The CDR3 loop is CASSQDPSGRPSYEQYF. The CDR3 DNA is TGCGCCAGCAGCCAAGATCCTAGCGGGAGGCCCTCCTACGAGCAGTACTTC.

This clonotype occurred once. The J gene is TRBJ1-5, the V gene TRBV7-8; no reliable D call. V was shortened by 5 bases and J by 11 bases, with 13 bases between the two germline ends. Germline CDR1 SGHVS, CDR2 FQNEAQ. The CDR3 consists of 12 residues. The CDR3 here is CASSLSPEAQHF. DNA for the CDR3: TGTGCCAGCAGCCTTAGCCCGGAGGCCCAGCATTTT.

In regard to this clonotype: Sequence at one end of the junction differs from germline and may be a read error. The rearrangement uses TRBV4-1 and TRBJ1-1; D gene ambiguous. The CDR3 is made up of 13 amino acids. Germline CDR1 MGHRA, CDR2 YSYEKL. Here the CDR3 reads CASNQVRNTEAFF. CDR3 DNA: TGCGCCAGCAACCAAGTCCGCAACACTGAAGCTTTCTTT.